This record concerns one T cell receptor (beta chain) sequence. This sample was included in a study of blood T cell repertoires in COVID-19. Study context: Samples came from the United States, Italy and Spain, spanning acute and convalescent COVID-19. PBMCs, B-cell-depleted T cells, or T cells provided the cDNA or gDNA that made up the material.

Germline V lookup: CDR1 LGHDT, CDR2 YNNKEL (reference sequence). This CDR3 has 15 amino acids. Trimming at V came to 0 bases and at J to 6 bases, leaving 4 bases not matched to a gene. In the study's own analysis: Reference gene primer amplification gave estimated nucleated cell counts. This table comes from immunoSEQ multiplex PCR, and its TCRdb copy is limited to in-frame clones, with some not included. V and J calls and clone size are copied from that table; D and trimming were computed from the DNA. The sample carries 90,000 to 140,000 clones, 65% to 80% recorded once. This receptor was obtained from a woman in her 70s with acute or convalescent COVID-19. Source material: peripheral blood. The V gene is TRBV3-1 (or the pseudogene TRBV3-2), the J gene TRBJ2-2; TRBD1 agrees at 7 bases. The CDR3 spells CASSQETGNPGELFF. The CDR3 region has the DNA TGTGCCAGCAGCCAAGAGACAGGGAATCCCGGGGAGCTGTTTTTT.